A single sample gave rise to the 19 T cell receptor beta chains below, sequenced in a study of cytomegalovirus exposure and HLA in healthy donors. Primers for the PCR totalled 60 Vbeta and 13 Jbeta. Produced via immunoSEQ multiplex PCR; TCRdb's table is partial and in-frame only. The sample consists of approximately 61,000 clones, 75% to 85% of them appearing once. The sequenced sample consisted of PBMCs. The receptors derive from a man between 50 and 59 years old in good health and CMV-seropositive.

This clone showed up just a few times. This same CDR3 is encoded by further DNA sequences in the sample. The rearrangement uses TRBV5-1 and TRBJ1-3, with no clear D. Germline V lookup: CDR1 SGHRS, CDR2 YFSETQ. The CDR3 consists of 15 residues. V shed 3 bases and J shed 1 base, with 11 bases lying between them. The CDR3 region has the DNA TGCGCCAGCAGCTACAGCGGACCATCTGGAAACACCATATATTTT. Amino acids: CASSYSGPSGNTIYF.

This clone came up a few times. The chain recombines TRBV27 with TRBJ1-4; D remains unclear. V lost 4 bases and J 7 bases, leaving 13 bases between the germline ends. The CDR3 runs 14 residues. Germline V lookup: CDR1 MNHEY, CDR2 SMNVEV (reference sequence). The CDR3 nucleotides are TGTGCCAGCAGTTCTCAGGTAGCGTCTGAAAAACTGTTTTTT. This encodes CASSSQVASEKLFF.

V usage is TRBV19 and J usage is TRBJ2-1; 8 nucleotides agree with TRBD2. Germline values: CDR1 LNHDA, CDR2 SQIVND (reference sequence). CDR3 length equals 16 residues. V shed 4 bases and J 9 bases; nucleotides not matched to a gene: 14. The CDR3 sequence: CASSTHDTGGSGEQFF. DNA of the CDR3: TGTGCCAGTAGTACTCATGACACGGGGGGGTCGGGTGAGCAGTTCTTC. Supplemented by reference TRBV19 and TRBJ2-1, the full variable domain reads DGGITQSPKYLFRKEGQNVTLSCEQNLNHDAMYWYRQDPGQGLRLIYYSQIVNDFQKGDIAEGYSVSREKKESFPLTVTSAQKNPTAFYLCASSTHDTGGSGEQFFGPGTRLTVL.

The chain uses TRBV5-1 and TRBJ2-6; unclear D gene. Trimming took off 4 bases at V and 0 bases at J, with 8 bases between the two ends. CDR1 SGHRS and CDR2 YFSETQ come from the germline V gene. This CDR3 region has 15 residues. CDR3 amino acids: CASSLRVSGANVLTF. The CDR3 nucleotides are TGCGCCAGCAGCCTTCGCGTCTCTGGGGCCAACGTCCTGACTTTC.

CDR3 nucleotides: TGTGCCATCAGTGAGTTGGACAGGAGGGGTGGCTACACCTTC. Amino acids: CAISELDRRGGYTF. The chain carries TRBV10-3 and TRBJ1-2; 7 bases are shared with TRBD1. The CDR3 is 14 amino acids. Per the germline V gene, CDR1 is ENHRY and CDR2 is SYGVKD. The V and J ends lost 1 base and 7 bases, in that order; junction bases with no gene match: 6.

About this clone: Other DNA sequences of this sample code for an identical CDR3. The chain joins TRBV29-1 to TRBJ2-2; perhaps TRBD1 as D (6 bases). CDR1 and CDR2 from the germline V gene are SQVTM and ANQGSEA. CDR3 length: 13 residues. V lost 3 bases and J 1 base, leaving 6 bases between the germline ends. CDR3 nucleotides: TGCAGCGTTGACAGGGGGAACACCGGGGAGCTGTTTTTT. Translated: CSVDRGNTGELFF.

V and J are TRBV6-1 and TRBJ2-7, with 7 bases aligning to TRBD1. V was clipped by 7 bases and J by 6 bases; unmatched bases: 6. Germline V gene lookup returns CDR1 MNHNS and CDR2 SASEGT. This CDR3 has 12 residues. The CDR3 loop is CASTTGDREQYF. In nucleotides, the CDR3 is TGTGCCAGCACTACAGGGGACCGCGAGCAGTACTTC.

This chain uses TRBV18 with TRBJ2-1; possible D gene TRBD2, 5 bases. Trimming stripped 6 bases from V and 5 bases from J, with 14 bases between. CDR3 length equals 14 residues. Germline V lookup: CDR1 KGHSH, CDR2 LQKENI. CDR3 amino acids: CASSDSGKNNEQFF. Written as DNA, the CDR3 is TGTGCCAGCTCTGACTCCGGGAAAAACAATGAGCAGTTCTTC. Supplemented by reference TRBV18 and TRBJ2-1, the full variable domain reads NAGVMQNPRHLVRRRGQEARLRCSPMKGHSHVYWYRQLPEEGLKFMVYLQKENIIDESGMPKERFSAEFPKEGPSILRIQQVVRGDSAAYFCASSDSGKNNEQFFGPGTRLTVL.

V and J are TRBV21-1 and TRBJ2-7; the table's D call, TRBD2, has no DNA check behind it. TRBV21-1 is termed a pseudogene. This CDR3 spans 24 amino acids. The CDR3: CASSKRVGEGPKTEFSERSYEQYF. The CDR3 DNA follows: TGTGCCAGCAGCAAAAGGGTGGGGGAGGGCCCGAAAACTGAATTTTCGGAACGCTCCTACGAGCAGTACTTC.

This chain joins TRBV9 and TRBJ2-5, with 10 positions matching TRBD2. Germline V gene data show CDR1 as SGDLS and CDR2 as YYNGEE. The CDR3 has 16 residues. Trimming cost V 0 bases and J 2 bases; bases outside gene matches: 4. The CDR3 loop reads CASSVGSSGGQETQYF. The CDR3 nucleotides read TGTGCCAGCAGCGTAGGTTCTAGCGGGGGACAAGAGACCCAGTACTTC.

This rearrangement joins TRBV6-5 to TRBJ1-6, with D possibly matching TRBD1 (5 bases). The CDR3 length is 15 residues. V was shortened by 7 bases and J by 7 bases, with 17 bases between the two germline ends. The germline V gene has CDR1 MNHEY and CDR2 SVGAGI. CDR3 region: CASTFIGGGNSPLHF. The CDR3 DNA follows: TGTGCCAGCACCTTTATCGGGGGGGGAAATTCACCCCTCCACTTT.

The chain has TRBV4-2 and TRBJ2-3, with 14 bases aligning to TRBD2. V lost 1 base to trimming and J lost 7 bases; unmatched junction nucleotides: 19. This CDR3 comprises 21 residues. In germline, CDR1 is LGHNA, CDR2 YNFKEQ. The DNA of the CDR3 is TGTGCCAGCAGCCAAGTTAGTGGCTTTACGGGACTAGCGGGGGCCCTCAATACGCAGTATTTT. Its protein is CASSQVSGFTGLAGALNTQYF.

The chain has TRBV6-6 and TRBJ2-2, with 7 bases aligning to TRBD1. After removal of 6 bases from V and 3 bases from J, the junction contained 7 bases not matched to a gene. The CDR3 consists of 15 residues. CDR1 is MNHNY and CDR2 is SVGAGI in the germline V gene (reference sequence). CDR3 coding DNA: TGTGCCAGCAGCAGAAGACAGGGTGACACCGGGGAGCTGTTTTTT. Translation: CASSRRQGDTGELFF.

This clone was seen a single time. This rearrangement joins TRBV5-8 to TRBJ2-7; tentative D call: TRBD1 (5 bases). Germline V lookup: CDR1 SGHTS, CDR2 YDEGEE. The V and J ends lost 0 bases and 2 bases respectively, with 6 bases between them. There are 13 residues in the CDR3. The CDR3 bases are TGTGCCAGCAGCTTGGCCAGGGCCTACGAGCAGTACTTC. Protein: CASSLARAYEQYF.

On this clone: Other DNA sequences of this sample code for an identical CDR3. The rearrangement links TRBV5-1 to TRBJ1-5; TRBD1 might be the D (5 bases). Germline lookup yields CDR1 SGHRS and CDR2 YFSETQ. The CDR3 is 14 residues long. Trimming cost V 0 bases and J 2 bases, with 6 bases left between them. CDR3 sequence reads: CASSLEGGNQPQHF. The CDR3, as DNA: TGCGCCAGCAGCTTGGAAGGGGGCAATCAGCCCCAGCATTTT.

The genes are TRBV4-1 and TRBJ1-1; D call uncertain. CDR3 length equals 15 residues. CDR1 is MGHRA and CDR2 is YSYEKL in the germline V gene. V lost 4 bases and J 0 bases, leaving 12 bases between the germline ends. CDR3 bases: TGCGCCAGCAGCCGAGTTCAGACTCTGAACACTGAAGCTTTCTTT. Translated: CASSRVQTLNTEAFF.

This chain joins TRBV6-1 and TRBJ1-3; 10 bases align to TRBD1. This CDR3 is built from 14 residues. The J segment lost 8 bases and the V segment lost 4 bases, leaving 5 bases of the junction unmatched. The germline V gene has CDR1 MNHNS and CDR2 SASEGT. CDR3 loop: CASSAGTGDYTIYF. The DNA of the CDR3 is TGTGCCAGCAGTGCCGGGACAGGGGACTACACCATATATTTT.

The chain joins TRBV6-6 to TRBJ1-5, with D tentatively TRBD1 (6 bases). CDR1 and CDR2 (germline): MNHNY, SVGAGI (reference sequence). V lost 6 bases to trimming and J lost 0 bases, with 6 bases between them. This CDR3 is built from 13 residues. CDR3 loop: CASRQGSNQPQHF. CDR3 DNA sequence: TGTGCCAGCAGACAGGGTAGCAATCAGCCCCAGCATTTT.

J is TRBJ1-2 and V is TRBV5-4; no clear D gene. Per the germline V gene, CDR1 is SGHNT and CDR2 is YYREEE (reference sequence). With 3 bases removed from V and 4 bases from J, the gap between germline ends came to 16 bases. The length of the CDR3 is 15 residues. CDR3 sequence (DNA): TGTGCCAGCAGCTCCCCCGTGGGCGGACTCTATGGCTACACCTTC. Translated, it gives CASSSPVGGLYGYTF.